This entry lists 19 T cell receptor beta chains sequenced from one sample in a study of CD8 T cells in Susac syndrome. Random hexamers were used to reverse transcribe an amount of about 0.45 to 1 ug RNA. TCRdb fed the immunoSEQ multiplex PCR reads into MiXCR, producing one record per CDR3 protein. This sample carries over 150,000 distinct CDR3 sequences, roughly 94% of them seen once, and the ten largest clones take 0.09% to 0.1%. Sequencing used CD4+ T cells from PBMCs. The origin of the receptors is a human donor with Susac syndrome.

CDR3 region: CASSQDLAGGTDTQYF. Written as DNA, the CDR3 is TGCGCCAGCAGCCAAGATCTCGCGGGAGGCACAGATACGCAGTATTTT. The V call is TRBV4-3, the J call TRBJ2-3; 7 nucleotides agree with TRBD2. The CDR3 extends over 16 amino acids. With 0 bases clipped from V and 1 base from J, the junction kept 4 bases outside the gene matches. Looked up from germline, CDR1 is LGHNA and CDR2 is YSLEER.

The chain joins TRBV10-3 to TRBJ2-7; D possibly uses TRBD1 or TRBD2 (5 bases each). Trimming took off 2 bases at V and 5 bases at J, with 16 bases between the two ends. The CDR3 covers 15 residues. Per the germline V gene, CDR1 is ENHRY and CDR2 is SYGVKD. CDR3 DNA sequence: TGTGCCATCAGTGAGAGTAGGGACCTCCTACACGAGCAGTACTTC. Its translation: CAISESRDLLHEQYF.

The rearrangement joins TRBV7-9 to TRBJ2-5, with D unclear. The CDR3 runs 16 residues. The V gene lost 0 bases and the J gene lost 0 bases, with 11 bases spanning the gap. Germline lookup yields CDR1 SEHNR and CDR2 FQNEAQ (reference sequence). This CDR3 is CASSLARASYQETQYF. The CDR3 DNA follows: TGTGCCAGCAGCTTAGCTAGGGCATCGTACCAAGAGACCCAGTACTTC.

The chain is built from TRBV5-1 and TRBJ1-4, with D unresolved. This CDR3 contains 15 residues. Germline CDR1 reads SGHRS; CDR2 reads YFSETQ. V gave up 4 bases and J gave up 4 bases, with 14 bases separating them. The CDR3 DNA follows: TGCGCCAGCAGCCAACGCCTTCTGGTTAATGAAAAACTGTTTTTT. Translation gives CASSQRLLVNEKLFF.

The chain has TRBV9 and TRBJ2-2; D is ambiguous. Per germline, CDR1 SGDLS and CDR2 YYNGEE. The CDR3 spans 16 residues. V lost 4 bases and J lost 5, with 18 bases in between. The CDR3 spells CASSLTTPTQTGELFF. The DNA of the CDR3 is TGTGCCAGCAGCCTTACGACGCCGACCCAAACCGGGGAGCTGTTTTTT.

The rearrangement links TRBV20-1 to TRBJ2-7, with 8 nucleotides matching TRBD2. The CDR3 runs 16 residues. Trimming removed 0 bases from V and 3 bases from J; junction bases left unmatched: 10. The germline CDR1 and CDR2 sequences are DFQATT and SNEGSKA (reference sequence). In DNA, the CDR3 is TGCAGTGCTAGAGATCCCCGGCGGGGGGTGGACTACGAGCAGTACTTC. Protein product: CSARDPRRGVDYEQYF.

This clonotype was counted a single time. V usage is TRBV12-3 or TRBV12-4 and J usage is TRBJ1-1; 8 bases map to TRBD1. The CDR3 sequence is 15 residues long. The V gene end was trimmed by 5 bases and the J gene end by 0 bases; junction bases not matched to a gene: 5. The CDR3 DNA follows: TGTGCCAGCAGTCGCAGACAGGGGATGAACACTGAAGCTTTCTTT. It codes for CASSRRQGMNTEAFF.

In this sample, this clonotype turned up once. CDR3 nucleotides: TGTGCCAGCAGCCCTTCAAACACTCCTCGAGGGGACACCATATATTTT. It encodes CASSPSNTPRGDTIYF. This sequence joins TRBV4-2 and TRBJ1-3; D is possibly TRBD1 (5 bases). The germline CDR1 and CDR2 sequences are LGHNA and YNFKEQ. The CDR3 totals 16 residues. Trimming removed 4 bases at V and 8 bases at J, with 21 bases between.

The CDR3 loop is CATSRDLGVTGELFF. For the CDR3, the DNA is TGTGCCACCAGCAGAGATCTGGGGGTTACCGGGGAGCTGTTTTTT. The chain couples TRBV15 to TRBJ2-2; D assignment may be TRBD1 or TRBD2 (5 bases each). Trimming stripped 0 bases from V and 5 bases from J, with 10 bases between. This CDR3 is built from 15 residues. Germline values: CDR1 LNHNV, CDR2 YYDKDF (reference sequence).

The chain recombines TRBV7-2 with TRBJ2-1, with 10 bases that match TRBD2. Germline V gene lookup returns CDR1 SGHTA and CDR2 FQGNSA. V lost 3 bases, J lost 8 bases, and 7 bases stayed unmatched. This CDR3 spans 15 amino acids. In nucleotides, the CDR3 is TGTGCCAGCAGCTTCACTAGCGGGGCCGGGGATGAGCAGTTCTTC. Its protein is CASSFTSGAGDEQFF.

This chain joins TRBV18 and TRBJ2-3, with D perhaps being TRBD1 or TRBD2 (6 bases each). V lost 2 bases, J lost 7 bases, and 13 bases lay in between. The CDR3 consists of 14 residues. CDR1 is KGHSH, CDR2 LQKENI, per germline. The chain's CDR3 is CASSPSPGDNTQYF. In DNA form, the CDR3 reads TGTGCCAGCTCACCATCCCCGGGGGACAATACGCAGTATTTT.

This chain links TRBV5-6 with TRBJ1-4, with a weak D call TRBD1 (5 bases). The germline V gene has CDR1 SGHDT and CDR2 YYEEEE. The CDR3 loop spans 14 amino acids. V was pared by 2 bases and J by 5 bases, with 10 bases between. The CDR3 protein is CASSFSGANEKLFF. The DNA of the CDR3 is TGTGCCAGCAGCTTCTCTGGGGCGAATGAAAAACTGTTTTTT.

This chain joins TRBV27 and TRBJ1-5; TRBD1 matches 7 bases. The CDR3 loop spans 15 amino acids. With 3 bases clipped from V and 6 bases from J, the junction kept 8 bases outside the gene matches. The germline V gene has CDR1 MNHEY and CDR2 SMNVEV (reference sequence). The CDR3: CASSLTGRSRQPQHF. The CDR3 nucleotides read TGTGCCAGCAGTTTGACAGGGAGGTCTCGTCAGCCCCAGCATTTT.

About this clonotype itself: Mismatch with germline at one junction end may stem from a read error. This chain uses TRBV4-1 with TRBJ2-7; 9 nucleotides align to TRBD1. CDR3 length equals 15 residues. Germline V gene lookup returns CDR1 MGHRA and CDR2 YSYEKL. The CDR3 protein is CASRQGGQGPYEQYF. The CDR3 DNA reads TGCGCCAGCAGACAAGGGGGACAGGGCCCCTACGAGCAGTACTTC.

This chain connects TRBV4-1 to TRBJ2-3, with 8 positions matching TRBD1. There are 15 residues in the CDR3. The germline CDR1 and CDR2 sequences are MGHRA and YSYEKL. V lost 1 base, J lost 5 bases, and 5 bases stayed unmatched. This chain's CDR3 is CASSQVSGGRDTQYF. The CDR3, as DNA: TGCGCCAGCAGCCAAGTGTCAGGGGGCAGAGATACGCAGTATTTT.

This chain links TRBV4-2 with TRBJ2-1; D may correspond to TRBD1 or TRBD2 (5 bases each). Germline V lookup: CDR1 LGHNA, CDR2 YNFKEQ. There are 16 residues in the CDR3. The ends were cut back, 8 bases at V and 0 bases at J, with 17 bases in the middle. The CDR3 here is CASGRETVASYNEQFF. The CDR3 bases are TGTGCCAGCGGCAGGGAGACAGTTGCCTCCTACAATGAGCAGTTCTTC.

V usage is TRBV19 and J usage is TRBJ1-5, with a possible D match to TRBD1 (5 bases). Germline values: CDR1 LNHDA, CDR2 SQIVND (reference sequence). The V and J ends lost 5 bases and 8 bases respectively, with 13 bases between them. This CDR3 has 13 residues. This chain's CDR3 is CASSDAGLEPQHF. The CDR3 DNA reads TGTGCCAGTAGTGACGCGGGGCTGGAGCCCCAGCATTTT.

The chain links TRBV20-1 to TRBJ2-7; 7 nucleotides align to TRBD2. V dropped 3 bases and J dropped 4; count of bases not matched to a gene: 6. Germline V gene data show CDR1 as DFQATT and CDR2 as SNEGSKA (reference sequence). The CDR3 has 13 amino acids. In nucleotides, the CDR3 is TGCAGTGCTAGGAGCGGGGTTGCGTACGAGCAGTACTTC. It specifies CSARSGVAYEQYF.

V usage is TRBV4-2 and J usage is TRBJ2-7; D is uncertain. CDR3 length equals 14 residues. Trimming stripped 1 base from V and 3 bases from J, with 10 bases between. Germline CDR1 and CDR2: LGHNA and YNFKEQ. CDR3 nucleotides: TGTGCCAGCAGCCAAGCCGCAGAAAACTACGAGCAGTACTTC. Residues: CASSQAAENYEQYF.